Presented here are 25 T cell receptor beta chains from one specimen sequenced in a study of blood T cell repertoires in COVID-19 (dated by TCRdb to between 2020 and 2021). Preparation of the library involved the immunoSEQ multiplex PCR assay. TCRdb's version of the immuneACCESS table is confined to in-frame rearrangements and falls short of the full clone set. An unresolved V gene accounts for under half of the shortfall where checked; the remainder is of unknown origin. This sample is represented by almost 400,000 clones; about 90% of them were singletons. 2.3% of the sample rests with the top ten. The sample comprised peripheral blood. The source is a woman aged 60-70 years with COVID-19, enrolled during active disease.

The chain carries TRBV7-9 and TRBJ1-2, with D perhaps matching TRBD1 (6 bases). CDR1 and CDR2 from the germline V gene are SEHNR and FQNEAQ (reference sequence). Trimming took off 4 bases at V and 8 bases at J, with 20 bases between the two ends. The CDR3 has 15 amino acids. The CDR3 here is CASSSPDSPVEGYTF. The CDR3 DNA reads as TGTGCCAGCAGCTCTCCGGACAGCCCCGTGGAGGGCTACACCTTC.

The chain links TRBV21-1 to TRBJ2-1; TRBD2 is taken as the D call from the table, unchecked against the DNA. TRBV21-1 is a pseudogene segment. This CDR3 contains 15 residues. The DNA for the CDR3 is TGTGCCAGCAGCCCTCCAGCGGAATCTTACAATGAGCAGTTCTTC. Protein sequence: CASSPPAESYNEQFF.

J is TRBJ2-7 and V is TRBV2; no reliable D call. Germline-derived CDR1 and CDR2 are SNHLY and FYNNEI. This CDR3 comprises 14 residues. The ends were cut back, 4 bases at V and 1 base at J, with 11 bases in the middle. In DNA, the CDR3 is TGTGCCAGCAGTGCGTCGGGTGCGTCCTACGAGCAGTACTTC. This translates into CASSASGASYEQYF.

At least ten counts were recorded for this clone. V is TRBV18 and J is TRBJ2-3, with 10 bases identical to TRBD1. V lost 6 bases, J lost 1 base, and 1 base stayed unmatched. Germline-derived CDR1 and CDR2 are KGHSH and LQKENI. The CDR3 extends over 14 amino acids. CDR3 sequence: CASSGQGGTDTQYF. The CDR3 DNA is TGTGCCAGCTCCGGACAGGGGGGCACAGATACGCAGTATTTT.

The chain combines TRBV2 with TRBJ1-6; D is undetermined. The CDR3 sequence is 16 residues long. V was trimmed by 6 bases and J by 0 bases, leaving 12 bases between them. Germline-derived CDR1 and CDR2 are SNHLY and FYNNEI. Here the CDR3 reads CASRQTLSSYNSPLHF. CDR3 nucleotides: TGTGCCAGCAGACAGACGCTGAGCTCCTATAATTCACCCCTCCACTTT.

The J gene is TRBJ1-4, the V gene TRBV4-1, with 8 nucleotides matching TRBD1. Germline-derived CDR1 and CDR2 are MGHRA and YSYEKL. The CDR3 has 15 amino acids. V dropped 6 bases and J dropped 4; count of bases not matched to a gene: 7. The CDR3 nucleotides are TGCGCCAGCAGTCGCACAGGGGGGCTTAATGAAAAACTGTTTTTT. It yields the protein CASSRTGGLNEKLFF.

The CDR3 protein is CASSQSTRVNEQYF. Here the CDR3 DNA reads TGTGCCAGCAGCCAATCTACCAGGGTGAACGAGCAGTACTTC. The J gene is TRBJ2-7, the V gene TRBV3-1 (or the pseudogene TRBV3-2); TRBD1 might be the D (5 bases). The CDR3 length is 14 residues. V gave up 2 bases and J gave up 5 bases, with 13 bases separating them. Germline V gene lookup returns CDR1 LGHDT and CDR2 YNNKEL (reference sequence).

This rearrangement joins TRBV6-4 to TRBJ1-1, with D hard to call. Trimming removed 9 bases at V and 1 base at J, with 12 bases between. Per the germline V gene, CDR1 is MRHNA and CDR2 is SNTAGT. The CDR3 is 13 amino acids. CDR3 amino acids: CASMGPSNTEAFF. The CDR3 DNA is TGTGCCAGTATGGGCCCCTCGAACACTGAAGCTTTCTTT.

The chain employs TRBV7-8 and TRBJ2-3, with 9 bases aligning to TRBD1. Germline values: CDR1 SGHVS, CDR2 FQNEAQ. V lost 3 bases, J lost 2 bases, and 6 bases stayed unmatched. The CDR3 covers 16 residues. The CDR3 coding sequence is TGTGCCAGCAGCTTCGTCGGACAGGGGACCACAGATACGCAGTATTTT. Translating it yields CASSFVGQGTTDTQYF.

The chain recombines TRBV11-2 with TRBJ2-7, with no clear D. The CDR3 loop spans 14 amino acids. The V gene's germline CDR1 is SGHAT and CDR2 FQNNGV. V lost 1 base to trimming and J lost 1 base, with 8 bases between them. CDR3 sequence (DNA): TGTGCCAGCAGCTTAGTTACTGATTCCTACGAGCAGTACTTC. It translates to CASSLVTDSYEQYF.

The CDR3 bases are TGTGCCAGCAGTGACAGGGGGCGTTCTAACTATGGCTACACCTTC. Its protein product is CASSDRGRSNYGYTF. This chain connects TRBV2 to TRBJ1-2, with 8 positions matching TRBD1. The germline gives CDR1 SNHLY, CDR2 FYNNEI. The CDR3 contains 15 residues. J was trimmed by 0 bases and V by 3 bases; bases with no gene match: 3.

The chain is built from TRBV11-1 and TRBJ2-7; 10 bases map to TRBD1. Germline V gene data show CDR1 as SGHAT and CDR2 as FQDESV (reference sequence). The CDR3 extends over 15 amino acids. Trimming took 3 bases from V and 1 from J; bases not matched to a gene: 3. The CDR3 sequence: CASSLGQGHSYEQYF. The CDR3 DNA reads as TGTGCCAGCAGCTTGGGACAGGGGCATTCCTACGAGCAGTACTTC.

The sample holds one count of this clone. The chain couples TRBV7-9 to TRBJ1-2; 7 nucleotides match TRBD1. The CDR3 totals 12 residues. J was trimmed by 6 bases and V by 3 bases; bases with no gene match: 1. Germline loops: CDR1 SEHNR, CDR2 FQNEAQ (reference sequence). The CDR3 reads CASSFTGDGYTF. CDR3 nucleotide sequence: TGTGCCAGCAGCTTTACAGGGGATGGCTACACCTTC.

This sequence joins TRBV13 and TRBJ2-7; 7 bases are shared with TRBD1. The CDR3 runs to 14 residues. The V gene's germline CDR1 is PRHDT and CDR2 FYEKMQ (reference sequence). J lost 3 bases, V lost 5 bases, and 7 bases had no gene match. The CDR3 spells CASSGSQGHYEQYF. The CDR3, as DNA: TGTGCCAGCAGCGGATCACAGGGGCACTACGAGCAGTACTTC.

The chain carries TRBV9 and TRBJ2-7; D perhaps matches TRBD2 (7 bases). The V end was cut by 0 bases, the J end by 1 base, with 17 bases between. This CDR3 is 17 amino acids long. Per germline, CDR1 SGDLS and CDR2 YYNGEE. This CDR3 reads CASSVAGAGAHSYEQYF. CDR3 DNA sequence: TGTGCCAGCAGCGTAGCCGGGGCGGGGGCGCATTCCTACGAGCAGTACTTC.

The J gene is TRBJ2-3, the V gene TRBV10-3; 10 nucleotides agree with TRBD1. J gave up 5 bases and V 8 bases, and 7 bases lay outside the gene matches. The germline V gene has CDR1 ENHRY and CDR2 SYGVKD. The length of the CDR3 is 14 residues. The CDR3 sequence is CAIRKDRGRDTQYF. The DNA for the CDR3 is TGTGCCATCCGTAAGGACAGGGGGAGAGATACGCAGTATTTT.

The chain couples TRBV5-1 to TRBJ2-1, with 7 bases lining up with TRBD1. The germline V gene encodes CDR1 SGHRS and CDR2 YFSETQ. The CDR3 runs to 15 residues. J lost 1 base, V lost 7 bases, and 8 bases had no gene match. The CDR3, as DNA: TGCGCCAGCGGACAGGCCCGAGAATCCTACAATGAGCAGTTCTTC. The encoded protein is CASGQARESYNEQFF.

The rearrangement uses TRBV7-9 and TRBJ1-4, with a tentative D call TRBD1 (5 bases). V was shortened by 1 base and J by 7 bases, with 10 bases between the two germline ends. The CDR3 is 14 amino acids. Germline CDR1 and CDR2: SEHNR and FQNEAQ (reference sequence). The CDR3 DNA sequence: TGTGCCAGCAGCTTAGGCGGGGGGTCTGAAAAACTGTTTTTT. This codes for CASSLGGGSEKLFF. The full variable domain, with the rest looked up from reference TRBV7-9 and TRBJ1-4, is DTGVSQNPRHKITKRGQNVTFRCDPISEHNRLYWYRQTLGQGPEFLTYFQNEAQLEKSRLLSDRFSAERPKGSFSTLEIQRTEQGDSAMYLCASSLGGGSEKLFFGSGTQLSVL.

The chain carries TRBV30 and TRBJ1-2; D remains ambiguous. Germline lookup yields CDR1 GTSNPN and CDR2 SVGIG (reference sequence). There are 13 residues in the CDR3. Trimming left V 2 bases short and J 7 bases short, with 14 bases between. As DNA, the CDR3 is TGTGCCTGGAGTCTTGGAGGGAACGCTGGCTACACCTTC. Protein: CAWSLGGNAGYTF.

The chain carries TRBV2 and TRBJ2-1, with 8 nucleotides matching TRBD2. In germline, CDR1 is SNHLY, CDR2 FYNNEI. This CDR3 comprises 13 residues. Trimming removed 3 bases from V and 7 bases from J; junction bases left unmatched: 2. Here the CDR3 DNA reads TGTGCCAGCAGTGAGCGGGGGGCGAATGAGCAGTTCTTC. Amino acids: CASSERGANEQFF.

The chain has TRBV2 and TRBJ1-3, with TRBD1 matching over 7 bases. Germline assignment: CDR1 SNHLY and CDR2 FYNNEI. V was clipped by 5 bases and J by 3 bases; unmatched bases: 7. This CDR3 has 15 residues. The CDR3 region has the DNA TGTGCCAGCAGTCTTAAGACAGGGAGTGGAAACACCATATATTTT. It translates to CASSLKTGSGNTIYF.

The V gene is TRBV18, the J gene TRBJ2-7; 9 bases match TRBD1. The CDR3 spans 16 residues. V trimming: 5 bases; J trimming: 5 bases; junction bases outside the gene matches: 13. Germline V CDR1 and CDR2: KGHSH, LQKENI. The CDR3 loop reads CASSGQGKLNKNEQYF. The CDR3 DNA sequence: TGTGCCAGCTCAGGACAGGGGAAATTGAATAAGAACGAGCAGTACTTC. Full variable domain (remainder filled in from reference TRBV18 and TRBJ2-7): NAGVMQNPRHLVRRRGQEARLRCSPMKGHSHVYWYRQLPEEGLKFMVYLQKENIIDESGMPKERFSAEFPKEGPSILRIQQVVRGDSAAYFCASSGQGKLNKNEQYFGPGTRLTVT.

CDR3 in amino acids: CASTPGQGNEQFF. The CDR3 DNA is TGTGCCAGTACGCCGGGACAGGGCAATGAGCAGTTCTTC. This chain links TRBV12-3 or TRBV12-4 with TRBJ2-1; 9 bases align to TRBD1. V lost 9 bases and J lost 6; bases outside the gene matches: 6. The CDR3 has 13 amino acids.

The table lists this clone with a count of one. V and J are TRBV7-3 and TRBJ2-1; possibly TRBD2 for D (6 bases). The CDR3 spans 16 residues. Trimming removed 4 bases at V and 8 bases at J, with 21 bases between. The germline V gene encodes CDR1 SGHTA and CDR2 FQGTGA. CDR3 amino acids: CASSSNPGGVGHEQFF. CDR3 nucleotide sequence: TGTGCCAGCAGCTCCAACCCGGGCGGGGTGGGGCATGAGCAGTTCTTC.

The J gene is TRBJ1-1, the V gene TRBV7-2; 7 bases map to TRBD1. Germline V CDR1 and CDR2: SGHTA, FQGNSA. Trimming took 5 bases from V and 3 from J; bases not matched to a gene: 3. The CDR3 consists of 13 residues. CDR3 loop: CASSKTGDTEAFF. The CDR3 bases are TGTGCCAGCAGCAAAACAGGGGACACTGAAGCTTTCTTT. The full variable domain, completed using reference TRBV7-2 and TRBJ1-1, is GAGVSQSPSNKVTEKGKDVELRCDPISGHTALYWYRQSLGQGLEFLIYFQGNSAPDKSGLPSDRFSAERTGGSVSTLTIQRTQQEDSAVYLCASSKTGDTEAFFGQGTRLTVV.